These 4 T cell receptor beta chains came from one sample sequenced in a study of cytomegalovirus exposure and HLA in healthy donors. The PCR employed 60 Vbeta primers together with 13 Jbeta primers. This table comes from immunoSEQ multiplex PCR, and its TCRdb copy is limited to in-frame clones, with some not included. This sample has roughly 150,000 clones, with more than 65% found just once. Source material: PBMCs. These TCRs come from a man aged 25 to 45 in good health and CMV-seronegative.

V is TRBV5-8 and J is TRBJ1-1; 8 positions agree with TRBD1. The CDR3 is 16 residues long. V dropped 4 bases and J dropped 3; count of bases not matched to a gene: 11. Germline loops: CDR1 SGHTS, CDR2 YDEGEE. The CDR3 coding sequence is TGTGCCAGCAGCATACCTTACAGGGGGTTGGACACTGAAGCTTTCTTT. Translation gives CASSIPYRGLDTEAFF.

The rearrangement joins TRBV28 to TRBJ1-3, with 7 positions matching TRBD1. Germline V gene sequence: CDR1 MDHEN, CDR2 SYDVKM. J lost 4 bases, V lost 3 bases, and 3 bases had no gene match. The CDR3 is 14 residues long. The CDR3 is CASSLVQGGNTIYF. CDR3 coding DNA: TGTGCCAGCAGTTTGGTACAGGGGGGAAACACCATATATTTT.

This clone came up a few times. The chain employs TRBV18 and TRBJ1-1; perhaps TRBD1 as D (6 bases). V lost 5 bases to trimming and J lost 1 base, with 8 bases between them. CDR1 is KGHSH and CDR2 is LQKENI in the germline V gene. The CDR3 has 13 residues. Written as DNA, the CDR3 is TGTGCCAGCTCAGGGGGACAGAACACTGAAGCTTTCTTT. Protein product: CASSGGQNTEAFF.

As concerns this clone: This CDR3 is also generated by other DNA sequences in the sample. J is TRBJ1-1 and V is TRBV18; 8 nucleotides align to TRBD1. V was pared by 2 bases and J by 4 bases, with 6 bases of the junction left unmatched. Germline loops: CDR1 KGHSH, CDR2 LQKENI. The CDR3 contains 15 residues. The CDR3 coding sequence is TGTGCCAGCTCACCAAGGCAGGGGGCCGGCACTGAAGCTTTCTTT. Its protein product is CASSPRQGAGTEAFF.